This TCR beta chain emerged from a study of blood T cell repertoires in COVID-19. CDR1 is SEHNR, CDR2 FQNEAQ, per germline (reference sequence). After removal of 1 base from V and 2 bases from J, the junction contained 3 bases not matched to a gene. CDR3 length equals 15 residues. The data were produced by immunoSEQ multiplex PCR, yet TCRdb's version contains in-frame clones alone and is incomplete. The sample comprises approximately 150,000 clones, approximately 88% of which are singletons, and over 9.5% rests with the top ten. The receptor was derived from a man between 60 and 75 years old with active or convalescent COVID-19. The V and J genes are TRBV7-9 and TRBJ2-5; TRBD2 matches 8 bases. The specimen sequenced was peripheral blood. CDR3 in amino acids: CASSLGGGLQETQYF. The DNA of the CDR3 is TGTGCCAGCAGCTTAGGCGGGGGGTTACAAGAGACCCAGTACTTC.